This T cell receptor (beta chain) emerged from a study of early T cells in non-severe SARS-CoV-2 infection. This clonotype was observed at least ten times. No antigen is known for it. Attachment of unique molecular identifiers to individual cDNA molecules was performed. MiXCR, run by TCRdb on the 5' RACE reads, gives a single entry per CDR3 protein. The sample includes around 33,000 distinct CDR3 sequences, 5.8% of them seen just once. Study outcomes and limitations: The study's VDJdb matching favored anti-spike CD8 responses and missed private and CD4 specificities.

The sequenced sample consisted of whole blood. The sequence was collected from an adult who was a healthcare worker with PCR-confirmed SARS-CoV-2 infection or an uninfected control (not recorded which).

CDR3 sequence: CASRLLTGGAQPQHF. The CDR3 nucleotides read TGTGCCAGCAGGCTGCTCACAGGGGGGGCCCAGCCCCAGCATTTT. V and J are TRBV27 and TRBJ1-5, with 8 bases that match TRBD1. The CDR3 contains 15 residues. CDR1 MNHEY and CDR2 SMNVEV come from the germline V gene (reference sequence). Trimming at V came to 6 bases and at J to 7 bases, leaving 11 bases not matched to a gene.